The entry below describes one T cell receptor beta chain. This clonotype appeared a few times. Its antigen is still unknown. There are no base qualities to consult, and no much larger clone falls within one base. The data stem from a study of identical twins (dated by TCRdb to about 2016). Looking at the study overall: To test whether fetal clonotypes persist, the study used deep sequencing on TCR alpha and beta repertoires from monozygotic twins, unrelated adults of various ages, and cord blood. Replicate twin experiments were performed at different times using different library preparation protocols to rule out contamination.

CDR1 and CDR2 were assigned from the germline V gene (reference sequence) as SEHNR and FQNEAQ. The CDR3 spans 14 residues, from the cysteine through the phenylalanine. Just CDR3 DNA is preserved here, 42 bases in frame from base 1. The junction carries 12 bases between V and J, which are trimmed by 6 bases and 4 bases respectively. What the study reported, not specific to this receptor: Fewer insertions were carried by abundant cord blood beta clonotypes; a weaker similar trend was observed in young adult naive repertoires, while no such trend was observed in memory repertoires. In monozygotic twins, out-of-frame TCR alpha sharing was systematically underestimated by recombination models, although the models agreed with sharing between unrelated individuals. Conclusions relied on cross-sectional statistical analysis, since the same donors could not be followed over many years. Zero-insertion analyses could be partly confounded by invariant T cells such as MAIT and iNKT, although diverse VJ usage argued against such confounding for most clonotypes. A weaker excess of twin sharing was found in beta out-of-frame sequences because the signal-to-noise ratio was lowered by fewer shared sequences. Compared with coincidental sharing between unrelated individuals, out-of-frame TCR alpha sequences shared between twins had an excess of sequences with low generation probability.

Every donor was a healthy Caucasian. Miltenyi CD45RO+ enrichment and human naive T-cell isolation kits were used to isolate memory (CD45RO+) and naive T cells from PBMC. The library was built by means of 5' RACE. The listed sequencing device is Illumina HiSeq 2000. Template switching added a universal primer binding site, and the final cDNA carried a unique molecular identifier that allowed TCR cDNA molecules to be counted accurately. Specific primers in the conserved constant-segment region were used to synthesize first-strand cDNA for TCR alpha and beta chains. Each cDNA library was double barcoded, with a SMART-Mk sample barcode plus Illumina barcodes, to control for contamination. TruSeq adapter sequences along with Illumina sample barcodes were introduced in two successive PCR steps. The Illumina HiSeq platform was used with custom primers to sequence TCR alpha and beta cDNA libraries. Regarding the original processing steps: MiGEC processed the raw reads to extract unique molecular identifiers, while MiXCR was used to determine the CDR3 positions. Recombination models were inferred per individual with the repgenHMM and IGoR tools using an EM algorithm. The analysis of shared clonotypes was done with the tcR package in R, with sharing normalized by the product of cloneset sizes. Out-of-frame nonproductive sequences were analyzed to study raw recombination free of thymic and clonal selection effects. TCRdb's own reprocessing of the public reads used fastp at Q25 and MiXCR and kept productive beta chains. Each entry is one CDR3 protein sequence, shown with its most common DNA and genes. The V and J calls were determined by TCRdb, not by the authors. For this sample there are hundreds of thousands of distinct CDR3 sequences; about an eighth appear just once. The ten largest clones add up to around 8.3% of the sample.

Sequencing was performed on memory (CD45RO+) T cells sorted from blood. What this sample's cell subset or site label stands for: CD45RO+ enriched T cells. The chain is made from TRBV7-9 and TRBJ2-2; 6 matching bases give a weak D call of TRBD2. The sequence came from a woman aged 18-29 years in good health. The CDR3 reads as follows: CASREEGITGELFF. The sequenced DNA: TGTGCCAGCAGAGAGGAGGGGATCACCGGGGAGCTGTTTTTT.